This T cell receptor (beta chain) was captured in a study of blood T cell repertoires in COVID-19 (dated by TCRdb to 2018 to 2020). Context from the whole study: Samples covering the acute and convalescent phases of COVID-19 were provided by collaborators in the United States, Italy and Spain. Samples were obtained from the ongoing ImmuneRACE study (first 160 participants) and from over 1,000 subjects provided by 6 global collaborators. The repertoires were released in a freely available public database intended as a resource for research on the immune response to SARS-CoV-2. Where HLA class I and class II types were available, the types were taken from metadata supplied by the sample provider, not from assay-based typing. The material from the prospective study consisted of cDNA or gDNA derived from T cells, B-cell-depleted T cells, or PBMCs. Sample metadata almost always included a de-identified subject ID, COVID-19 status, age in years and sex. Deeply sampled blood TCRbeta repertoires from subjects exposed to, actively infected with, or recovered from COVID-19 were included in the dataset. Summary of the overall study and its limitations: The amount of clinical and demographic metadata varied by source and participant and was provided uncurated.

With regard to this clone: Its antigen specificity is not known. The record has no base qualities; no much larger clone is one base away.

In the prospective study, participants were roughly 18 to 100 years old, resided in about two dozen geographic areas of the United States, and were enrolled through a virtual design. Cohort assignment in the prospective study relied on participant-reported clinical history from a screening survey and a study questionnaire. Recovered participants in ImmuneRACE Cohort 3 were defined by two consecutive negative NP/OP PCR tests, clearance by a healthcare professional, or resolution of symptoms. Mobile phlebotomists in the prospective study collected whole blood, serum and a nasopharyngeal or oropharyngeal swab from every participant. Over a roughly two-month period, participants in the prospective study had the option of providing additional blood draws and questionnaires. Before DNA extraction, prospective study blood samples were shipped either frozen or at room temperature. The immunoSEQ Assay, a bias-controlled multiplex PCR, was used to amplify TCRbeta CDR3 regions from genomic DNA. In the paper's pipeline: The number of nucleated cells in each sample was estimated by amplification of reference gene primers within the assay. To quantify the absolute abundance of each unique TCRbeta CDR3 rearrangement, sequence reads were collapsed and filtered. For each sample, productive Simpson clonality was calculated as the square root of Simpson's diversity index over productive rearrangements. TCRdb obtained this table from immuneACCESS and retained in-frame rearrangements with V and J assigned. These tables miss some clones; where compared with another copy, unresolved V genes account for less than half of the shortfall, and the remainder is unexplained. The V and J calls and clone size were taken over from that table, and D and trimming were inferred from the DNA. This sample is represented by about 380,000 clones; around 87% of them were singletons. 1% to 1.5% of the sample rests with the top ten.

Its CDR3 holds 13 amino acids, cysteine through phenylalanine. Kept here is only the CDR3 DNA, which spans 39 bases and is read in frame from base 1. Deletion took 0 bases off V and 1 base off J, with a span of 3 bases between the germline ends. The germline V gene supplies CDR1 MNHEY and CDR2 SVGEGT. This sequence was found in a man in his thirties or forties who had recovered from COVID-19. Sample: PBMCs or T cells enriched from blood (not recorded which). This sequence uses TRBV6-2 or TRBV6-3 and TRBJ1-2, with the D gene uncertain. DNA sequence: TGTGCCAGCAGTTACTCTCGTAACTATGGCTACACCTTC. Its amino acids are CASSYSRNYGYTF.